This T cell receptor (beta chain) is drawn from a study of early T cells in non-severe SARS-CoV-2 infection. The germline gives CDR1 SEHNR, CDR2 FQNEAQ (reference sequence). This CDR3 spans 12 amino acids. The germline V and J ends were trimmed by 3 bases and 7 bases, with 10 bases remaining between them. There are a few counts of this clonotype. Its antigen is as yet unknown. Findings and limits, study-wide: Reliance on VDJdb matching favored anti-spike CD8 responses; private and CD4 specificities were missed.

cDNA molecules, individually, were tagged with unique molecular identifiers. Via MiXCR, TCRdb re-called the 5' RACE reads, giving one row per CDR3 protein. This sample has roughly 90,000 distinct CDR3 sequences, with about 14% found just once. This sequence joins TRBV7-9 and TRBJ2-7, with a possible D match to TRBD1 (6 bases). This TCR was sampled from an adult who was a healthcare worker with PCR-confirmed SARS-CoV-2 infection or an uninfected control (not recorded which). Material for sequencing was whole blood. The CDR3 DNA reads TGTGCCAGCAGCTTTCAGGGGTTGGAGCAGTACGTC. Amino acid sequence: CASSFQGLEQYV.